The source of this T cell receptor (beta chain) is a study of identical twins. Study-wide results and caveats: Twins' surplus sharing was weaker for beta out-of-frame sequences. A partial confounding effect on zero-insertion analyses could come from invariant MAIT and iNKT cells.

Through template switching, a universal primer site was introduced, and the cDNA contained unique molecular identifiers. TCRdb independently ran MiXCR on the 5' RACE reads; one entry per CDR3 protein. This table has a few hundred thousand distinct CDR3 sequences, roughly an eighth appearing once. The CDR3 is 20 residues long. Trimming took 1 base from V and 5 from J; bases not matched to a gene: 10. Germline-derived CDR1 and CDR2 are MGHRA and YSYEKL. In this sample, this clonotype turned up a few times. The antigen is unknown. Separately, the same data were catalogued under a study of yellow fever vaccine responses in identical twins. As that study records: Twins' vaccine T cell response reportedly gave the appearance of partial convergence and partial personalization.

The source material was CD8+ T cells sorted from blood. The chain employs TRBV4-1 and TRBJ2-2; 16 bases are shared with TRBD2. This receptor was obtained from a woman between 18 and 29 years old in good health. The CDR3 spells CASSQGPGTSGGARTGELFF. In nucleotides, the CDR3 is TGCGCCAGCAGCCAAGGCCCCGGGACTAGCGGGGGGGCGAGGACCGGGGAGCTGTTTTTT.